This T cell receptor (beta chain) was recorded in a study of cytomegalovirus exposure and HLA in healthy donors. Notes on the study in general: Fewer N-insertions than the approximately 680-donor mean were reportedly shown by an Asian-associated ancestry cluster in a later analysis.

Note on this clone: Its specificity is not known. A junction end diverges from the germline sequence, so it may reflect a read error.

60 Vbeta and 13 Jbeta primers were used in PCR. Original processing methods: There were tens of millions of unique TCR beta chains by a later count, and 10 million to 12 million of them were shared. Data came from immunoSEQ multiplex PCR; TCRdb stores just in-frame clones and leaves some out. V and J calls and clone size follow that table, whereas D and trimming were derived from the DNA. The sample holds about 89,000 clones, 79% seen once. CDR3 size: 14 residues. CDR1 SSHAT and CDR2 FNYEAQ come from the germline V gene (reference sequence). The sequence came from a man in his thirties or forties in good health and CMV-seronegative. The specimen was PBMCs. The chain carries TRBV7-7 and TRBJ1-1; D is perhaps TRBD1 (5 bases). The CDR3 spells CASSPATGHTEAFF. The CDR3 coding sequence is TGTGCTAGCAGCCCGGCCACAGGCCACACTGAAGCTTTCTTT.